This T cell receptor beta chain was sequenced for a study of blood T cell repertoires in COVID-19. Whole-study context: Samples of COVID-19 (acute and convalescent) were obtained from the United States, Italy and Spain. Sources were T cells, B-cell-depleted T cells, or PBMCs; the material itself was cDNA or gDNA.

Trimming took off 4 bases at V and 0 bases at J, with 14 bases between the two ends. Per the germline V gene, CDR1 is SGHNT and CDR2 is YYREEE (reference sequence). CDR3 length equals 16 residues. Original methodology: Reference gene primer amplification gave estimated nucleated cell counts. Sequenced by immunoSEQ multiplex PCR; TCRdb stores in-frame clones only, minus some. The V and J calls and clone size were taken over from that table, and D and trimming were inferred from the DNA. The repertoire holds around 200,000 clones, with around nine tenths as singletons. The chain is built from TRBV5-4 and TRBJ2-1; D call uncertain. This sequence originates from a man between 18 and 35 years old with active or convalescent COVID-19. The sample consisted of peripheral blood. The CDR3 sequence: CASSGNRASSYNEQFF. The CDR3 DNA reads as TGTGCCAGCAGCGGAAACAGAGCCAGCTCCTACAATGAGCAGTTCTTC.